These 22 T cell receptor beta chains share one sample of origin, sequenced in a study of CD8+ T cells in alopecia areata. Described treatment: oral pan-JAK inhibitor, 5-10 mg twice daily. Following RNA extraction, reverse transcription yielded cDNA that acted as the sequencing template. Method: immunoSEQ multiplex PCR; TCRdb's copy keeps in-frame clones and lacks some. Counted here are approximately 200,000 clones, 50% to 60% occurring once; the ten biggest clones make up approximately 3.5%. The specimen comprised CD4+ T cells sorted from blood, sampled at week 4, from a patient treated with tofacitinib. The receptors shown here come from a human donor with alopecia areata.

The gene calls are TRBV30 and TRBJ1-5; no clear D gene. The ends were cut back, 2 bases at V and 7 bases at J, with 18 bases in the middle. The length of the CDR3 is 15 residues. Germline V gene lookup returns CDR1 GTSNPN and CDR2 SVGIG (reference sequence). CDR3 DNA sequence: TGTGCCTGGAGTCCTCCCTCGACGGTGAAACAGCCCCAGCATTTT. Its protein is CAWSPPSTVKQPQHF.

The chain is built from TRBV2 and TRBJ2-5, with D possibly matching TRBD2 (5 bases). The germline V gene encodes CDR1 SNHLY and CDR2 FYNNEI. This CDR3 is 14 amino acids long. Trimming cost V 3 bases and J 1 base, with 9 bases left between them. The CDR3 protein is CASSERAVQETQYF. The CDR3 nucleotides are TGTGCCAGCAGTGAGAGGGCAGTCCAAGAGACCCAGTACTTC.

This clone appeared a few times. The chain couples TRBV28 to TRBJ2-7; 8 positions agree with TRBD1. Germline CDR1 and CDR2: MDHEN and SYDVKM. This CDR3 spans 12 amino acids. V was pared by 11 bases and J by 3 bases, with 6 bases of the junction left unmatched. CDR3 protein: CASRDRLYEQYF. CDR3 nucleotides: TGTGCCTCCCGGGACAGGCTCTACGAGCAGTACTTC.

CDR3 region: CSVTTQNYGYTF. CDR3 bases: TGCAGCGTTACGACCCAGAACTATGGCTACACCTTC. J is TRBJ1-2 and V is TRBV29-1; D is ambiguous. V lost 5 bases and J lost 2, with 9 bases in between. CDR1 and CDR2 from the germline V gene are SQVTM and ANQGSEA. This CDR3 contains 12 residues.

There are a few counts of this clone. The V call is TRBV6-6, the J call TRBJ1-1; no definite D call. CDR1 is MNHNY, CDR2 SVGAGI, per germline (reference sequence). This CDR3 has 13 amino acids. Trimming cost V 8 bases and J 1 base, with 11 bases left between them. In nucleotides, the CDR3 is TGTGCCAGCCGAGGGAAACAGAACACTGAAGCTTTCTTT. It translates to CASRGKQNTEAFF.

This chain connects TRBV6-6 to TRBJ2-7, with 7 bases that match TRBD1. V gave up 6 bases and J gave up 7 bases; unmatched junction bases: 3. Germline V gene sequence: CDR1 MNHNY, CDR2 SVGAGI (reference sequence). This CDR3 spans 11 amino acids. CDR3 DNA: TGTGCCAGCAGCTGGACAGGAGAGCAGTACTTC. It encodes CASSWTGEQYF.

This clone was found a few times. The gene calls are TRBV29-1 and TRBJ2-3; D assignment may be TRBD1 or TRBD2 (5 bases each). Per the germline V gene, CDR1 is SQVTM and CDR2 is ANQGSEA. Between the trimmed V and J ends, which lost 5 bases and 14 bases, there was a span of 20 bases. There are 12 residues in the CDR3. The CDR3 DNA sequence: TGCAGCGTTAGCGGTGAAGGGGTTCCCCCGTATTTT. Its protein product is CSVSGEGVPPYF.

The rearrangement links TRBV4-1 to TRBJ1-1, with TRBD1 matching over 12 bases. In germline, CDR1 is MGHRA, CDR2 YSYEKL. V lost 4 bases to trimming and J lost 2 bases; unmatched junction nucleotides: 2. CDR3 size: 15 residues. The CDR3 protein is CASSRDRGRNTEAFF. The CDR3, as DNA: TGCGCCAGCAGCCGGGACAGGGGGCGTAACACTGAAGCTTTCTTT.

This clone occurred a few times. The rearrangement links TRBV18 to TRBJ1-1; D remains ambiguous. The germline V gene has CDR1 KGHSH and CDR2 LQKENI. The CDR3 has 14 amino acids. V was shortened by 4 bases and J by 1 base, with 10 bases between the two germline ends. The CDR3: CASSRSVSNTEAFF. Here the CDR3 DNA reads TGTGCCAGCTCACGCTCCGTCTCGAACACTGAAGCTTTCTTT.

This clone was seen a single time. The chain recombines TRBV2 with TRBJ2-2; TRBD2 might be the D (5 bases). The germline gives CDR1 SNHLY, CDR2 FYNNEI. This CDR3 has 18 residues. The V and J ends lost 4 bases and 0 bases respectively, with 18 bases between them. CDR3 region: CASSVLGEGLANTGELFF. The CDR3, as DNA: TGTGCCAGCAGTGTCCTCGGAGAGGGTCTGGCGAACACCGGGGAGCTGTTTTTT.

CDR3 protein: CASSDRNNSPLHF. The CDR3 DNA reads TGTGCCAGCAGTGACAGAAATAATTCACCCCTCCACTTT. The V and J genes are TRBV2 and TRBJ1-6, with no clear D. Trimming took off 3 bases at V and 5 bases at J, with 5 bases between the two ends. Per germline, CDR1 SNHLY and CDR2 FYNNEI. This CDR3 is built from 13 residues.

This chain joins TRBV6-5 and TRBJ1-1, with D tentatively TRBD1 (5 bases). V was pared by 4 bases and J by 10 bases, with 22 bases between. The CDR3 length is 15 residues. CDR1 is MNHEY and CDR2 is SVGAGI in the germline V gene. DNA of the CDR3: TGTGCCAGCAGTTGGGACCACCTTTCAGGGTGGGCAGCTTTCTTT. Its protein is CASSWDHLSGWAAFF.

This clone was detected only a few times. This chain joins TRBV28 and TRBJ2-5; D might be TRBD2 (6 bases). The CDR3 is 15 residues long. Trimming left V 5 bases short and J 5 bases short, with 18 bases between. The germline V gene has CDR1 MDHEN and CDR2 SYDVKM. The DNA of the CDR3 is TGTGCCAGCAGTCCCCGGCTAGCGCTAGGGGAGACCCAGTACTTC. Translation: CASSPRLALGETQYF. Looking up the rest from reference TRBV28 and TRBJ2-5 gives the full variable domain: DVKVTQSSRYLVKRTGEKVFLECVQDMDHENMFWYRQDPGLGLRLIYFSYDVKMKEKGDIPEGYSVSREKKERFSLILESASTNQTSMYLCASSPRLALGETQYFGPGTRLLVL.

This clone was counted between two and nine times. The chain is built from TRBV27 and TRBJ2-7; D is possibly TRBD2 (5 bases). Trimming stripped 3 bases from V and 5 bases from J, with 17 bases between. The CDR3 is 15 residues long. The germline CDR1 and CDR2 sequences are MNHEY and SMNVEV (reference sequence). The CDR3 is CASSFSTTRGNEQYF. In DNA, the CDR3 is TGTGCCAGCAGTTTTTCGACCACACGGGGTAACGAGCAGTACTTC.

This sequence joins TRBV29-1 and TRBJ2-3; 7 nucleotides align to TRBD1. V was pared by 8 bases and J by 0 bases, with 8 bases of the junction left unmatched. Germline loops: CDR1 SQVTM, CDR2 ANQGSEA. The CDR3 extends over 14 amino acids. The CDR3 DNA is TGCAGCCTACTCCGGGACAGAAGCACAGATACGCAGTATTTT. Translating it yields CSLLRDRSTDTQYF.

This clone showed up just a few times. The V gene is TRBV10-3, the J gene TRBJ1-5, with TRBD1 as a possible D gene (5 bases). The V end lost 3 bases, the J end lost 5 bases, and 17 bases lay between the germline ends. The CDR3 has 16 amino acids. CDR1 and CDR2 (germline): ENHRY, SYGVKD. The DNA of the CDR3 is TGTGCCATCAGTGACCAAGGGCGCGGAGGGGATCAGCCCCAGCATTTT. It encodes CAISDQGRGGDQPQHF.

The V and J genes are TRBV29-1 and TRBJ2-7, with D possibly TRBD2 on 5 matching bases. The V end lost 3 bases, the J end lost 1 base, and 10 bases lay between the germline ends. The CDR3 extends over 13 amino acids. CDR1 is SQVTM, CDR2 ANQGSEA, per germline. The CDR3 region has the DNA TGCAGCGTTGATTCCGGGAAATCCTACGAGCAGTACTTC. Residues: CSVDSGKSYEQYF.

This clone was found once. V is TRBV5-6 and J is TRBJ2-3; TRBD1 is a possible D gene (6 bases). The ends were cut back, 6 bases at V and 1 base at J, with 15 bases in the middle. Germline CDR1 and CDR2: SGHDT and YYEEEE. The CDR3 sequence is 15 residues long. The CDR3 reads CASTPEGVGTDTQYF. As DNA, the CDR3 is TGTGCCAGCACTCCCGAGGGGGTAGGCACAGATACGCAGTATTTT. The variable domain in full, with the rest retrieved from reference TRBV5-6 and TRBJ2-3, is DAGVTQSPTHLIKTRGQQVTLRCSPKSGHDTVSWYQQALGQGPQFIFQYYEEEERQRGNFPDRFSGHQFPNYSSELNVNALLLGDSALYLCASTPEGVGTDTQYFGPGTRLTVL.

The genes are TRBV27 and TRBJ2-5, with TRBD2 identical over 10 bases. This CDR3 has 13 amino acids. J lost 6 bases, V lost 7 bases, and 5 bases had no gene match. Germline CDR1 reads MNHEY; CDR2 reads SMNVEV (reference sequence). CDR3 bases: TGTGCCAGCACCAGCGGGGGGGGAAAGACCCAGTACTTC. This sequence encodes CASTSGGGKTQYF.

The chain uses TRBV7-6 and TRBJ2-1; 8 bases match TRBD2. Looked up from germline, CDR1 is SGHVS and CDR2 is FNYEAQ. V lost 5 bases, J lost 2 bases, and 2 bases stayed unmatched. The CDR3 is 14 residues long. CDR3 bases: TGTGCCAGCAGCCGGGGACTAGCCTACAATGAGCAGTTCTTC. Its protein product is CASSRGLAYNEQFF.

V gene TRBV7-9 combines with J gene TRBJ2-3; D may be TRBD2 (6 bases). The CDR3 loop spans 15 amino acids. Trimming stripped 1 base from V and 3 bases from J, with 11 bases between. The germline V gene encodes CDR1 SEHNR and CDR2 FQNEAQ (reference sequence). In nucleotides, the CDR3 is TGTGCCAGCAGCTTAGGGGGCGGAGGGACAGATACGCAGTATTTT. The encoded protein is CASSLGGGGTDTQYF.

J is TRBJ2-2 and V is TRBV25-1, with 9 bases identical to TRBD1. The germline gives CDR1 MGHDK, CDR2 SYGVNS. The length of the CDR3 is 16 residues. Unmatched junction bases numbered 10, after V lost 3 bases and J lost 8 bases. CDR3 amino acids: CASSEGQGQGIGELFF. CDR3 bases: TGTGCCAGCAGTGAGGGCCAGGGACAGGGCATTGGGGAGCTGTTTTTT. Full variable domain (missing parts from reference TRBV25-1 and TRBJ2-2): EADIYQTPRYLVIGTGKKITLECSQTMGHDKMYWYQQDPGMELHLIHYSYGVNSTEKGDLSSESTVSRIRTEHFPLTLESARPSHTSQYLCASSEGQGQGIGELFFGEGSRLTVL.